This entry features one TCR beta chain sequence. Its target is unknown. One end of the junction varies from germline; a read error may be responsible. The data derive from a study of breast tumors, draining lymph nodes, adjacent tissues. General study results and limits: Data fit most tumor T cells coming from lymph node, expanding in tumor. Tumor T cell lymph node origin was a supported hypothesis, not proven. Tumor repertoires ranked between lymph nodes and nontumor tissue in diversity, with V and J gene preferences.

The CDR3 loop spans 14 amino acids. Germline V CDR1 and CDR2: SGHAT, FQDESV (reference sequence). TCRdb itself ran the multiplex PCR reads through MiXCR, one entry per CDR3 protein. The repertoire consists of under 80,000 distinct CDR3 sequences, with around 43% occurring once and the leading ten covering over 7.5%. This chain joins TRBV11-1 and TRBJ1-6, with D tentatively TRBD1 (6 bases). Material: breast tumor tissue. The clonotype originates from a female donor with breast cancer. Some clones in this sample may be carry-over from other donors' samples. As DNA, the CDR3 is TGTGCCAGCAGCTCACCAGGGGCAGGCTCACCCCCCCACTTT. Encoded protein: CASSSPGAGSPPHF.